A selection of T cell receptor beta chains follows, all from one sample in a study of shared clonotypes between healthy human individuals. Assay used: immunoSEQ multiplex PCR; TCRdb lists only in-frame clones, some missing. The profile covers around 2,000,000 clones, with about 93% appearing a single time and under 2% taken by the ten largest. Material for sequencing was naive CD8+ T cells from PBMCs. Receptors were obtained from a man younger than 35 in good health. Some clones in this sample may be carry-over from other donors' samples. Each CDR3 is given without its conserved first and last residue.

v_gene	j_gene	CDR3aa
TRBV9	TRBJ2-7	ASSPALGTGITYEQY
TRBV19	TRBJ1-2	ASRTGGADGYT
TRBV6-1	TRBJ1-3	ASIKSLGAGNTIY
TRBV15	TRBJ2-2	ATSGTENTGELF
TRBV27	TRBJ2-7	ASSSRDREGEQY
TRBV7-9	TRBJ2-7	ASRQGQDYEQY
TRBV5-6	TRBJ2-3	ASSPGTSGSTDTQY
TRBV14	TRBJ2-7	ASSQGRLAGVYEQY
TRBV18	TRBJ2-1	ASSATSGSNEQF
TRBV5-4	TRBJ1-1	ASSGLNTEAF
TRBV7-3	TRBJ2-1	ASSSRTGLYNEQF
TRBV19	TRBJ2-7	ASSILDQPTEQY
TRBV10-1	TRBJ2-7	ASSSGRRWYEQY
TRBV27	TRBJ2-5	ASSLSEGPSETQY
TRBV7-9	TRBJ1-1	ASSLRGPEAF
TRBV28	TRBJ1-2	ASRNPPLGRGYT
TRBV10-3	TRBJ2-1	AIMEGAHEQF
TRBV2	TRBJ2-3	ASSEYRVEAGRGTDTQY
TRBV19	TRBJ1-1	ASRGDRGWTEAF
TRBV7-9	TRBJ2-3	ASSLASGGDTDTQY
TRBV15	TRBJ2-5	ATTPLAGQETQY
TRBV6-4	TRBJ1-5	ASSDPFGTDRGSYSNQPQH
TRBV9	TRBJ1-2	ASNRGYGYT
TRBV10-1	TRBJ2-2	ASSESGPLNTGELF
TRBV30	TRBJ2-7	AWSHRGSSYEQY
TRBV7-2	TRBJ1-5	ASSLGGNSNQPQH
TRBV10-3	TRBJ1-2	AISDLERGRPNYGYT
TRBV5-1	TRBJ1-2	ASSLGGVRTPSNYGYT
TRBV5-1	TRBJ2-7	ASSAVLAGGRDEQY
TRBV5-1	TRBJ2-5	AIHPKETQY
TRBV6-1	TRBJ2-7	ASSEGSQGVYEQY
TRBV7-9	TRBJ2-5	ASSFMGTQETQY
TRBV7-3	TRBJ2-1	ASSLNAGPAYNEQF
TRBV20-1	TRBJ2-7	SALQGYEQY
TRBV7-9	TRBJ2-7	ASSLGQTNEQY
TRBV2	TRBJ2-2	ASSQREGQLAGTGELF
TRBV28	TRBJ2-7	ASSLSTGPYEQY
TRBV28	TRBJ2-5	ASSRGWRETQY
TRBV27	TRBJ2-7	ASSSGRPPYEQY
TRBV7-3	TRBJ2-3	ASSLRLAGEVTDTQY
TRBV5-6	TRBJ2-1	ASSLARDEGWGNEQF
TRBV15	TRBJ1-1	ATSDPKGDGTGSNTEAF
TRBV19	TRBJ2-1	ASRGTSGRAAYNEQF
TRBV5-6	TRBJ1-2	ASSFNRGAFT
TRBV7-9	TRBJ2-7	ASSGQGQGPSYEQY
TRBV7-3	TRBJ2-3	ASSLVAGGPPTDTQY